The clone carrying this T cell receptor beta chain has a count of ten or more. This sample is drawn from a study of human T cells and chemical hapten exposure. Under the authors' procedure: A per-sample median of around 100,000 TCRs was observed, with a range of about 20,000 to 700,000. TCRdb re-called the RACE reads with MiXCR, one entry per CDR3 protein. The V and J calls here are based on TCRdb, not the publication. The table includes 85,000 to 95,000 distinct CDR3 sequences, 8% to 13% detected once. Stated time point: patch test 2, 6 weeks after DPC sensitization. Treatment: therapeutic diphenylcyclopropenone sensitization with weekly scalp DPC. CDR1 and CDR2 (germline): SGHTA, FQGNSA. This CDR3 region has 18 residues. The V and J ends lost 5 bases and 2 bases, in that order; junction bases with no gene match: 12.

J is TRBJ2-7 and V is TRBV7-2; 13 bases fit TRBD2. The sequence derives from a man in his forties with alopecia areata. Some clones in this sample may be carry-over from other donors' samples. The sequencing used whole blood, collected in connection with sensitization to the hapten diphenylcyclopropenone (DPC). The CDR3 nucleotides are TGTGCCAGCAGCCCCCGGGGACTAGCGGGAAGTTTACCCTACGAGCAGTACTTC. Its protein product is CASSPRGLAGSLPYEQYF.